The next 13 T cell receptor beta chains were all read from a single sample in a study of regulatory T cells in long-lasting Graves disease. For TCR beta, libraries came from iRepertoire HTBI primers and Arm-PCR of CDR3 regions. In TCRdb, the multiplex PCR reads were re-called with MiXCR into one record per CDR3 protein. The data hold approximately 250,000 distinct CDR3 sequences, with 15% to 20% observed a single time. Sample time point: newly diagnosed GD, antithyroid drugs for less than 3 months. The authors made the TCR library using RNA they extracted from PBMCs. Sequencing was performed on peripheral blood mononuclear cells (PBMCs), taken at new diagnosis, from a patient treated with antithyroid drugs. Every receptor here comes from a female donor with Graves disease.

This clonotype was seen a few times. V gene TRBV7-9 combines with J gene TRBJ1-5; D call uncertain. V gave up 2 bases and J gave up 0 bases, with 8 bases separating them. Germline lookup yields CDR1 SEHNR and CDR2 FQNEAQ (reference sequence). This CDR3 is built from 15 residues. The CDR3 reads CASSLSGDSNQPQHF. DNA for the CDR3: TGTGCCAGCAGCTTATCTGGGGATAGCAATCAGCCCCAGCATTTT.

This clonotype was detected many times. The chain's CDR3 is CASSVGRGGDEKLFF. In DNA form, the CDR3 reads TGTGCCAGCAGTGTCGGGCGGGGCGGGGACGAAAAACTGTTTTTT. V gene TRBV2 combines with J gene TRBJ1-4; D is perhaps TRBD1 (5 bases). This CDR3 contains 15 residues. Between the trimmed V and J ends, which lost 4 bases and 8 bases, there was a span of 17 bases. Germline V lookup: CDR1 SNHLY, CDR2 FYNNEI.

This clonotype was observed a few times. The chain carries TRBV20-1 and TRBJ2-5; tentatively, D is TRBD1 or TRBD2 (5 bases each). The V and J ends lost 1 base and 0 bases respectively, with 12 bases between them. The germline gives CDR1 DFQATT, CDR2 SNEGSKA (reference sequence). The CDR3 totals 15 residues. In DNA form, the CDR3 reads TGCAGTGCTAGAGGTATGGGGGAGAACCAAGAGACCCAGTACTTC. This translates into CSARGMGENQETQYF.

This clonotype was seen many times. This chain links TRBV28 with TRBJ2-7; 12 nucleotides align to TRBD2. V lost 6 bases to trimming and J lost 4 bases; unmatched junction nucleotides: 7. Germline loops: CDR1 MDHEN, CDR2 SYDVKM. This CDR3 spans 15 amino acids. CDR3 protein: CASRHTSGRNYEQYF. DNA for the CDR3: TGTGCCAGCAGGCATACTAGCGGGAGGAATTACGAGCAGTACTTC.

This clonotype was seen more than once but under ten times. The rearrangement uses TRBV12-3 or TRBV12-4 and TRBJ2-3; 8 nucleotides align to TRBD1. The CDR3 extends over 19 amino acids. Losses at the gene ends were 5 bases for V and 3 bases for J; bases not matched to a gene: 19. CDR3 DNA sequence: TGTGCCAGCAGTCCTCTCCCGTCTCCGACAGGGGCCGGGACAGATACGCAGTATTTT. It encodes CASSPLPSPTGAGTDTQYF.

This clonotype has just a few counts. CDR3 sequence: CASAQGGKVDEQYF. DNA of the CDR3: TGTGCCAGCGCACAGGGAGGAAAGGTCGACGAGCAGTACTTC. V is TRBV16 and J is TRBJ2-7, with D perhaps matching TRBD1 or TRBD2 (6 bases each). The CDR3 consists of 14 residues. The germline CDR1 and CDR2 sequences are KGHSY and FQNENV. V was shortened by 8 bases and J by 5 bases, with 19 bases between the two germline ends.

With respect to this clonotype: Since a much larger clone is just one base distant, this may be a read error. Here the CDR3 DNA reads TGTACCAGCAGAGCCAGGACAGGGGTCTACGAGCAGTACTTC. The encoded protein is CTSRARTGVYEQYF. The gene calls are TRBV9 and TRBJ2-7; TRBD1 aligns across 9 bases. The germline V gene has CDR1 SGDLS and CDR2 YYNGEE. CDR3 length: 14 residues.

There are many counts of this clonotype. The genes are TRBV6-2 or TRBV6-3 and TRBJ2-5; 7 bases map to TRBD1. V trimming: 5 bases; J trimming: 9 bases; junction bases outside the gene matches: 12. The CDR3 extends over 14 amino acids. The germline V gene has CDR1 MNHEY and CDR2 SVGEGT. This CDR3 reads CASSAETGIGAQYF. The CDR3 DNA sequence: TGTGCCAGCAGTGCTGAGACAGGGATCGGGGCCCAGTACTTC.

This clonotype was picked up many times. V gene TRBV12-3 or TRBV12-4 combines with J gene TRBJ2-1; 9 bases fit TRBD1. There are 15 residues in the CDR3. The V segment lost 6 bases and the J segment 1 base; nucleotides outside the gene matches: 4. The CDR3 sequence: CASRRTGESYNEQFF. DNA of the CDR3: TGTGCCAGCAGACGGACAGGGGAGTCCTACAATGAGCAGTTCTTC.

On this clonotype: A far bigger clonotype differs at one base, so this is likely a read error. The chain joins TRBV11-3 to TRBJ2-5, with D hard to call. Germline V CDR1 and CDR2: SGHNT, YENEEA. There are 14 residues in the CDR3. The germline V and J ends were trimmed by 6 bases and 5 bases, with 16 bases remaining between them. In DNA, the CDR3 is TGTGCCAGCAGTTTCCCTACTAACGCTGAGACCCAGTACTTC. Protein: CASSFPTNAETQYF.

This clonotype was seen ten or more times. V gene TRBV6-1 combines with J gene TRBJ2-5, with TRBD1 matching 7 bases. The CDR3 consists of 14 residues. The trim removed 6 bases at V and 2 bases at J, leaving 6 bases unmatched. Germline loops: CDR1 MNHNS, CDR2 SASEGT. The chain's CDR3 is CASRSRDRQETQYF. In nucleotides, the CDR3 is TGTGCCAGCAGGAGCCGGGACAGACAAGAGACCCAGTACTTC.

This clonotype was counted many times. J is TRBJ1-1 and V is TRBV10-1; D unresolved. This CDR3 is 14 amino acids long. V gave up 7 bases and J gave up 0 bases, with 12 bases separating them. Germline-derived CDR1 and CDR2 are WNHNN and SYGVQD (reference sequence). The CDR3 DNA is TGCGCCAGCATTCTGACCGAAATGAACACTGAAGCTTTCTTT. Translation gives CASILTEMNTEAFF.

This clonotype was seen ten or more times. The CDR3 region has the DNA TGTGCCAGCAGCCAGACAGGGGGGTTCTCTGGAAACACCATATATTTT. Its translation: CASSQTGGFSGNTIYF. The chain couples TRBV3-1 to TRBJ1-3, with 9 bases lining up with TRBD1. The germline CDR1 and CDR2 sequences are LGHDT and YNNKEL (reference sequence). V dropped 3 bases and J dropped 0; count of bases not matched to a gene: 3. The CDR3 has 16 residues.